This TCR beta chain was captured by sequencing in a study of control samples from healthy donors and cancer patients. The CDR3 is 14 amino acids. The germline gives CDR1 SGHRS, CDR2 YFSETQ. V gave up 4 bases and J gave up 8 bases; unmatched junction bases: 10. TCRdb's copy holds only in-frame clones and misses some; the assay was immunoSEQ multiplex PCR. The table lists tens of thousands of clones, approximately 89% of them singletons. The chain is built from TRBV5-1 and TRBJ1-2, with TRBD1 identical over 8 bases. Sequencing used PBMCs. The source of this sequence is a man aged 40-49 years with colorectal cancer. As DNA, the CDR3 is TGCGCCAGCAGCCCATCCGGACAGGGCAGAGGCTACACCTTC. Its translation is CASSPSGQGRGYTF.